A selection of T cell receptor beta chains follows, all from one sample in a study of CD8+ T cells in alopecia areata. Sequenced by immunoSEQ multiplex PCR; TCRdb stores in-frame clones only, minus some. The table shows around 120,000 clones, with around 50% occurring only once. What was sequenced was NKG2D-low CD8+ T cells sorted from blood. These receptors came from a human donor with alopecia areata. The CDR3 runs from the conserved cysteine through the conserved F or W. Only part of the rows carry a size: once, few, many, or a class if the clone is expanded.

J gene	clone size	V gene	CDR3 protein
TRBJ2-3	.	TRBV30	CAAGGTDTQYF
TRBJ2-5	.	TRBV19	CASSTRHEETQYF
TRBJ1-1	.	TRBV29-1	CSVADLFTEAFF
TRBJ2-7	.	TRBV29-1	CSALDAGSYEQYF
TRBJ2-5	few	TRBV29-1	CSVEKGAEETQYF
TRBJ2-2	.	TRBV30	CAWSSDSDSGELFF
TRBJ1-1	.	TRBV4-1	CASSQVGGSEAFF
TRBJ2-2	.	TRBV27	CASRPGIGGELFF
TRBJ2-5	.	TRBV7-9	CASSLERASGDQETQYF
TRBJ2-3	.	TRBV6-4	CASSDGGGDPEKQYF
TRBJ2-7	few	TRBV27	CASSSMEEVYEQYF
TRBJ2-1	.	TRBV7-9	CASSVGTIGNEQFF
TRBJ2-3	.	TRBV28	CASSFTGSTDTQYF
TRBJ1-5	few	TRBV30	CAWSVTGNQPQHF
TRBJ1-1	.	TRBV29-1	CSVDSLGEGAFF
TRBJ1-3	.	TRBV29-1	CSVESRAVGNTIYF
TRBJ2-5	.	TRBV6-4	CASSSEGETQYF
TRBJ2-7	.	TRBV29-1	CSVLAYEQYF
TRBJ1-2	few	TRBV29-1	CSVWDPEGYGYTF
TRBJ2-6	.	TRBV30	CAGTGESFSGANVLTF
TRBJ2-3	once	TRBV11-2	CASSLDTDTQYF
TRBJ2-1	once	TRBV27	CASSFLNEQFF
TRBJ2-5	.	TRBV29-1	CSVEDGGGQETQYF
TRBJ1-1	few	TRBV5-1	CASSLDMGRVSYKAFF
TRBJ1-2	.	TRBV30	CAWSIGIYGYTF
TRBJ2-1	.	TRBV2	CASSPTHGGTLFF
TRBJ2-5	.	TRBV29-1	CSVDHSRETQYF
TRBJ1-1	.	TRBV4-1	CASSPSPGQRTEAFF
TRBJ1-2	.	TRBV28	CASSWESSYGYTF
TRBJ2-7	.	TRBV6-6	CASEARETSYEQYF